The next 32 T cell receptor beta chains were all read from a single sample in a study of Graves' ophthalmopathy and Graves' hyperthyroidism. CDR3 regions of TCR beta were amplified from RNA transcripts. First-round RT-PCR with HTBI primers preceded a second-round multiplex PCR. Each CDR3 protein is one row after TCRdb ran MiXCR on the multiplex PCR reads. This table holds some 350,000 distinct CDR3 sequences, approximately 18% found once. Source material: peripheral blood. Every receptor here comes from an adult woman with stable Graves' hyperthyroidism.

This clonotype was seen many times. The chain employs TRBV27 and TRBJ2-2, with TRBD2 identical over 8 bases. This CDR3 spans 16 amino acids. Losses at the gene ends were 1 base for V and 5 bases for J; bases not matched to a gene: 6. Germline V lookup: CDR1 MNHEY, CDR2 SMNVEV (reference sequence). CDR3 region: CASSLYGGRWTGELFF. The CDR3 coding sequence is TGTGCCAGCAGTTTATATGGCGGGAGGTGGACCGGGGAGCTGTTTTTT.

This clonotype was seen only a few times. Here the CDR3 reads CASSPDLSRSYGYTF. The DNA for the CDR3 is TGTGCCAGCTCACCCGACCTCTCCCGAAGCTATGGCTACACCTTC. The J gene is TRBJ1-2, the V gene TRBV18; D not resolved. Germline lookup yields CDR1 KGHSH and CDR2 LQKENI. The CDR3 length is 15 residues. Trimming removed 3 bases at V and 4 bases at J, with 15 bases between.

The chain couples TRBV25-1 to TRBJ1-5; unclear D gene. Germline CDR1 is MGHDK and CDR2 is SYGVNS. The CDR3 is 15 residues long. V lost 5 bases and J 1 base, leaving 12 bases between the germline ends. CDR3 coding DNA: TGTGCCAGCAGTAACGTGGCAGCCAGCAATCAGCCCCAGCATTTT. Residues: CASSNVAASNQPQHF.

Many counts were recorded for this clonotype. V and J are TRBV20-1 and TRBJ2-7, with a tentative D call TRBD2 (6 bases). CDR3 size: 14 residues. V lost 3 bases to trimming and J lost 2 bases, with 14 bases between them. Germline loops: CDR1 DFQATT, CDR2 SNEGSKA (reference sequence). CDR3 DNA: TGCAGTGCTAGGCGGGGAGAGGGAACCTACGAGCAGTACTTC. Protein product: CSARRGEGTYEQYF.

This clonotype was counted at least ten times. V gene TRBV20-1 combines with J gene TRBJ1-3; D call uncertain. Trimming took 5 bases from V and 4 from J, leaving 12 bases between them. This CDR3 is built from 13 residues. Germline V gene lookup returns CDR1 DFQATT and CDR2 SNEGSKA (reference sequence). Written as DNA, the CDR3 is TGCAGTGCTGATGAACAAGGAGGAAACACCATATATTTT. Protein: CSADEQGGNTIYF.

This clonotype appeared many times. The chain carries TRBV6-2 or TRBV6-3 and TRBJ2-7; 7 bases match TRBD1. Germline-derived CDR1 and CDR2 are MNHEY and SVGEGT. CDR3 length equals 15 residues. V shed 2 bases, J shed 0 bases, and the junction held 4 bases outside the gene matches. This CDR3 is CASSYGQAGSYEQYF. CDR3 coding DNA: TGTGCCAGCAGTTACGGACAGGCCGGCTCCTACGAGCAGTACTTC.

This clonotype was seen more than once but under ten times. This sequence joins TRBV12-3 or TRBV12-4 and TRBJ1-1; D remains unclear. Trimming cost V 4 bases and J 7 bases, with 10 bases left between them. The CDR3 length is 12 residues. CDR3 sequence reads: CASSSPESEAFF. CDR3 in DNA: TGTGCCAGCAGTTCGCCCGAGAGTGAAGCTTTCTTT.

This clonotype was counted many times. The chain joins TRBV6-2 or TRBV6-3 to TRBJ2-6; TRBD1 might be the D (6 bases). The germline V gene has CDR1 MNHEY and CDR2 SVGEGT. V was pared by 5 bases and J by 2 bases, with 7 bases between. The CDR3 spans 14 residues. CDR3 loop: CASSNRAGANVLTF. Written as DNA, the CDR3 is TGTGCCAGCAGTAACAGGGCTGGGGCCAACGTCCTGACTTTC.

This clonotype occurred many times. J is TRBJ2-7 and V is TRBV27, with D hard to call. The V and J ends lost 3 bases and 0 bases respectively, with 9 bases between them. This CDR3 has 14 amino acids. CDR1 is MNHEY and CDR2 is SMNVEV in the germline V gene (reference sequence). In DNA, the CDR3 is TGTGCCAGCAGTTTTTGGGGTTACTCCTACGAGCAGTACTTC. Its translation is CASSFWGYSYEQYF.

This clonotype was found many times. The chain employs TRBV20-1 and TRBJ2-7; D is unclear. The CDR3 loop spans 14 amino acids. CDR1 is DFQATT and CDR2 is SNEGSKA in the germline V gene (reference sequence). V gave up 0 bases and J gave up 2 bases, with 11 bases separating them. The CDR3 DNA sequence: TGCAGTGCTAGAGATTTCTCCATCCCCTACGAGCAGTACTTC. Its translation is CSARDFSIPYEQYF.

This clonotype was detected ten times or more. The chain combines TRBV7-2 with TRBJ2-7; D uncertain. Trimming cost V 6 bases and J 2 bases, with 5 bases left between them. The CDR3 is 11 amino acids. CDR1 and CDR2 from the germline V gene are SGHTA and FQGNSA. CDR3 in amino acids: CASSSTYEQYF. In nucleotides, the CDR3 is TGTGCCAGCAGTTCAACCTACGAGCAGTACTTC.

This clonotype occurred many times. The chain employs TRBV7-9 and TRBJ2-5; TRBD1 matches 7 bases. From germline, CDR1 is SEHNR and CDR2 FQNEAQ (reference sequence). The trim removed 5 bases at V and 5 bases at J, leaving 8 bases unmatched. This CDR3 comprises 14 residues. The CDR3 sequence: CASSPRGGGETQYF. The CDR3 DNA sequence: TGTGCCAGCAGCCCTAGAGGGGGCGGTGAGACCCAGTACTTC.

This clonotype was found many times. The chain couples TRBV10-2 to TRBJ2-7; 10 nucleotides agree with TRBD1. Per the germline V gene, CDR1 is WSHSY and CDR2 is SAAADI. V shed 5 bases, J shed 4 bases, and the junction held 5 bases outside the gene matches. CDR3 length equals 14 residues. The CDR3 reads CASSPDRGPYEQYF. The CDR3 nucleotides read TGCGCCAGCAGTCCAGACAGGGGGCCATACGAGCAGTACTTC.

This clonotype was seen at least ten times. This chain links TRBV30 with TRBJ1-5; D perhaps matches TRBD1 (5 bases). In germline, CDR1 is GTSNPN, CDR2 SVGIG (reference sequence). There are 13 residues in the CDR3. Trimming shortened V by 2 bases and J by 5 bases, and 10 bases separated the two germline ends. The DNA for the CDR3 is TGTGCCTGGAGTTTGGGAGGGGATCAGCCCCAGCATTTT. It translates to CAWSLGGDQPQHF.

This clonotype was found many times. The J gene is TRBJ1-2, the V gene TRBV12-5; perhaps TRBD1 as D (5 bases). This CDR3 spans 13 amino acids. Trimming stripped 4 bases from V and 2 bases from J, with 8 bases between. In germline, CDR1 is LGHNT, CDR2 FRNRAP. CDR3 residues: CASGWDGNYGYTF. The CDR3 nucleotides read TGTGCTAGTGGTTGGGACGGAAACTATGGCTACACCTTC.

This clonotype has a handful of counts. The V gene is TRBV5-4, the J gene TRBJ2-2; TRBD1 matches 8 bases. CDR1 and CDR2 (germline): SGHNT, YYREEE (reference sequence). The V and J ends lost 0 bases and 4 bases, in that order; junction bases with no gene match: 8. The CDR3 has 17 residues. CDR3 protein: CASSLVLGQVRTGELFF. CDR3 nucleotide sequence: TGTGCCAGCAGCTTGGTCCTGGGACAGGTTCGCACCGGGGAGCTGTTTTTT. Using reference TRBV5-4 and TRBJ2-2 for the parts outside the CDR3, the full variable domain is ETGVTQSPTHLIKTRGQQVTLRCSSQSGHNTVSWYQQALGQGPQFIFQYYREEENGRGNFPPRFSGLQFPNYSSELNVNALELDDSALYLCASSLVLGQVRTGELFFGEGSRLTVL.

This clonotype was observed at least ten times. This chain connects TRBV20-1 to TRBJ1-2; 9 bases are shared with TRBD1. CDR3 size: 17 residues. Germline assignment: CDR1 DFQATT and CDR2 SNEGSKA (reference sequence). J lost 4 bases, V lost 0 bases, and 12 bases had no gene match. In DNA form, the CDR3 reads TGCAGTGCTAGAGATGGAAACAACAGGGGGCGCGCCTATGGCTACACCTTC. Encoded protein: CSARDGNNRGRAYGYTF.

This clonotype has at least ten counts. This chain links TRBV27 with TRBJ2-2; the D is unclear. The CDR3 has 14 residues. Germline CDR1 MNHEY, CDR2 SMNVEV (reference sequence). Between the trimmed V and J ends, which lost 3 bases and 4 bases, there was a span of 9 bases. The CDR3 sequence is CASSFEVPTGELFF. CDR3 DNA sequence: TGTGCCAGCAGTTTCGAAGTGCCCACCGGGGAGCTGTTTTTT.

This clonotype occurred many times. The chain combines TRBV10-1 with TRBJ2-2, with D uncertain. The CDR3 totals 16 residues. V lost 0 bases and J lost 3, with 11 bases in between. Germline assignment: CDR1 WNHNN and CDR2 SYGVQD (reference sequence). CDR3 loop: CASSESSDGYTGELFF. The CDR3 DNA sequence: TGCGCCAGCAGTGAGTCTTCGGACGGATACACCGGGGAGCTGTTTTTT.

This clonotype came up many times. V and J are TRBV15 and TRBJ2-7, with D uncertain. From germline, CDR1 is LNHNV and CDR2 YYDKDF (reference sequence). V lost 4 bases and J 5 bases, leaving 12 bases between the germline ends. The CDR3 loop spans 13 amino acids. The CDR3 DNA is TGTGCCACCAGCAACCGCCAGGCCCACGAGCAGTACTTC. Residues: CATSNRQAHEQYF.

This clonotype was recorded at least ten times. The genes are TRBV2 and TRBJ2-7, with a weak D call TRBD2 (6 bases). Between the trimmed V and J ends, which lost 3 bases and 2 bases, there was a span of 14 bases. Germline V gene lookup returns CDR1 SNHLY and CDR2 FYNNEI. This CDR3 region has 15 residues. The CDR3 bases are TGTGCCAGCAGTGACCTAGCGTCCCTCCCCTACGAGCAGTACTTC. Its translation: CASSDLASLPYEQYF. Looking up the rest from reference TRBV2 and TRBJ2-7 gives the full variable domain: EPEVTQTPSHQVTQMGQEVILRCVPISNHLYFYWYRQILGQKVEFLVSFYNNEISEKSEIFDDQFSVERPDGSNFTLKIRSTKLEDSAMYFCASSDLASLPYEQYFGPGTRLTVT.

This clonotype has more than one count but fewer than ten. The rearrangement links TRBV6-2 or TRBV6-3 to TRBJ2-7, with D tentatively TRBD1 or TRBD2 (5 bases each). The CDR3 totals 15 residues. The V gene's germline CDR1 is MNHEY and CDR2 SVGEGT. V lost 0 bases and J 3 bases, leaving 12 bases between the germline ends. The CDR3 here is CASSYSKGTNYEQYF. The CDR3 nucleotides read TGTGCCAGCAGTTACTCGAAGGGGACGAACTACGAGCAGTACTTC.

This clonotype occurred a few times. The chain has TRBV14 and TRBJ2-5, with D perhaps given as TRBD1 or TRBD2 (5 bases each). CDR1 SGHDN and CDR2 FVKESK come from the germline V gene. The CDR3 covers 16 residues. Trimming shortened V by 4 bases and J by 9 bases, and 24 bases separated the two germline ends. CDR3 in DNA: TGTGCCAGCAGCCCCGAGCAACTACACCGAGGGGAGTCCCAGTACTTC. Amino acid sequence: CASSPEQLHRGESQYF.

This clonotype was observed many times. The chain couples TRBV20-1 to TRBJ2-5, with D unclear. The germline V and J ends were trimmed by 5 bases and 5 bases, with 12 bases remaining between them. CDR1 is DFQATT, CDR2 SNEGSKA, per germline (reference sequence). CDR3 length: 12 amino acids. CDR3 protein: CSACSKLETQYF. CDR3 sequence (DNA): TGCAGTGCTTGTAGTAAGCTCGAGACCCAGTACTTC.

This clonotype was observed at least ten times. The rearrangement uses TRBV20-1 and TRBJ2-2; 9 nucleotides agree with TRBD2. Germline CDR1 DFQATT, CDR2 SNEGSKA (reference sequence). Trimming cost V 3 bases and J 5 bases; bases outside gene matches: 13. CDR3 length: 17 residues. The CDR3 here is CSARSGRGGRRTGELFF. The CDR3 DNA is TGCAGTGCTAGGAGTGGGCGGGGGGGACGTAGGACCGGGGAGCTGTTTTTT.

This clonotype was picked up many times. This chain links TRBV27 with TRBJ1-1; D is ambiguous. V lost 1 base to trimming and J lost 0 bases, with 3 bases between them. This CDR3 contains 13 residues. CDR1 is MNHEY and CDR2 is SMNVEV in the germline V gene (reference sequence). DNA of the CDR3: TGTGCCAGCAGTTTATTTATGAACACTGAAGCTTTCTTT. As protein: CASSLFMNTEAFF.

The rearrangement joins TRBV12-3 or TRBV12-4 to TRBJ2-2; a weak D match, TRBD2 (5 bases). The CDR3 is made up of 14 amino acids. Trimming stripped 7 bases from V and 7 bases from J, with 16 bases between. The CDR3 loop reads CASKGGPRFGELFF. As DNA, the CDR3 is TGTGCCAGCAAAGGAGGTCCCCGATTCGGGGAGCTGTTTTTT.

This clonotype was seen a few times. V is TRBV30 and J is TRBJ2-4; unclear D gene. The CDR3 loop spans 14 amino acids. Trimming stripped 0 bases from V and 5 bases from J, with 11 bases between. Germline CDR1 is GTSNPN and CDR2 is SVGIG (reference sequence). Written as DNA, the CDR3 is TGTGCCTGGAGTGTACGTGTCAGCGAAAACATTCAGTACTTC. It codes for CAWSVRVSENIQYF.

This chain joins TRBV29-1 and TRBJ2-2; TRBD2 might be the D (5 bases). Trimming left V 4 bases short and J 4 bases short, with 16 bases between. In germline, CDR1 is SQVTM, CDR2 ANQGSEA. The CDR3 totals 15 residues. CDR3 DNA: TGCAGCGTTGGATTTGCTAGCTTGGGCACCGGGGAGCTGTTTTTT. Its translation is CSVGFASLGTGELFF.

In this sample, this clonotype turned up many times. The chain is built from TRBV30 and TRBJ1-5; weak D call: TRBD1 (5 bases). Germline CDR1 and CDR2: GTSNPN and SVGIG (reference sequence). V dropped 5 bases and J dropped 7 bases, with 15 bases sitting between them. The CDR3 runs 13 residues. The CDR3 DNA reads TGTGCCTGGGACTCAGGGAAGGCGCAGCCCCAGCATTTT. Amino acids: CAWDSGKAQPQHF.

Only a few counts were recorded for this clonotype. CDR3 DNA: TGTGCCAGCATCCGGGGGAGCGGCCGTGGGCTCTACGAGCAGTACTTC. It codes for CASIRGSGRGLYEQYF. V and J are TRBV11-2 and TRBJ2-7; D is possibly TRBD2 (6 bases). V was shortened by 7 bases and J by 3 bases, with 22 bases between the two germline ends. The germline V gene has CDR1 SGHAT and CDR2 FQNNGV. The CDR3 is 16 amino acids.

This clonotype was counted ten times or more. The chain uses TRBV20-1 and TRBJ1-2; a possible D gene is TRBD1 (5 bases). There are 13 residues in the CDR3. CDR1 DFQATT and CDR2 SNEGSKA come from the germline V gene (reference sequence). Trimming pared 7 bases from V and 7 bases from J, leaving 19 bases between. Written as DNA, the CDR3 is TGCAGTGTAGTTATTCCGGGGGGGGTTGGCTACACCTTC. Translated: CSVVIPGGVGYTF.